The subject of this entry is one T cell receptor beta chain. Its cognate antigen is unknown. This entry belongs to a study of vaccination and CD4 T cells after COVID-19. Study information: Post-vaccine sample collection happened at a median of approximately 79 days after dose two, ranging 14 to 241.

General study points: Researchers report that 304 of 307 vaccine-specific clones in convalescent patients proved spike mono-reactive. The study sampled relatively few convalescent patients and omitted early post-infection timepoints.

Cultured CD4+ T-cell DNA underwent Oncomine TCR Beta short-read sequencing. Researchers extracted genomic DNA from CD4+ T cells that had been cultured. MiXCR, run by TCRdb on the PCR reads, gives a single entry per CDR3 protein. The data contain several thousand distinct CDR3 sequences, 45% to 60% of them seen just once; the ten biggest clones take up approximately 40%. The V and J ends lost 0 bases and 5 bases respectively, with 14 bases between them. CDR1 is MNHEY, CDR2 SVGEGT, per germline. The CDR3 is 15 residues long. Treatment defined: 10-day PBMC culture with coronavirus spike peptide pools or control peptides (ViraFEST assay).

V and J are TRBV6-2 or TRBV6-3 and TRBJ2-7; a weak D match, TRBD1 (6 bases). Sequenced material: CD4+ T cells from blood, cultured in vitro. The receptor was derived from a human donor who had recovered from COVID-19. The CDR3: CASSYSSGARDEQYF. The CDR3, as DNA: TGTGCCAGCAGTTACTCCTCAGGGGCAAGGGACGAGCAGTACTTC.